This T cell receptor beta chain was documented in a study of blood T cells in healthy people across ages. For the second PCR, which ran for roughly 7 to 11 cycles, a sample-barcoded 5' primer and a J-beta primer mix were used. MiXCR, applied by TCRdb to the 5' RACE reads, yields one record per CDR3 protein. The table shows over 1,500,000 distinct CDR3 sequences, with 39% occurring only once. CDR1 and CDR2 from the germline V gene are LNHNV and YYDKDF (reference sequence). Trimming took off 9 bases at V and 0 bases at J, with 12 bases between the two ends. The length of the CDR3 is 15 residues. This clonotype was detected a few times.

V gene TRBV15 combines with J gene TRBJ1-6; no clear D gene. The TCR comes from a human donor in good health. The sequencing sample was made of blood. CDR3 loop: CATDPRGSYNSPLHF. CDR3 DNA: TGTGCCACAGACCCCCGGGGCTCCTATAATTCACCCCTCCACTTT.